A selection of T cell receptor beta chains follows, all from one sample in a study of shared clonotypes between healthy human individuals. Using immunoSEQ multiplex PCR, the repertoire was profiled, and TCRdb retains in-frame clones only, with some absent. Among nearly 2 million clones listed, roughly 94% were seen once. Sequencing was carried out using naive CD8+ T cells sorted from blood. All receptors come from a young man in good health. Both conserved end residues are trimmed from each CDR3. Clone size is given for some rows only: seen once, a few or many times, or a class if the clone is expanded.

J gene	clone size	V gene	CDR3 protein
TRBJ2-1	-	TRBV9	ASSVEGGPTTTGNEQF
TRBJ2-2	-	TRBV5-4	ASSLKSGVTGELF
TRBJ1-1	-	TRBV27	ASRPVGVTEAF
TRBJ1-6	-	TRBV7-8	ASSLVGLSYNSPLH
TRBJ2-7	once	TRBV15	ATSRDAGIAYEQY
TRBJ2-5	-	TRBV9	ASSVGGQFKETQY
TRBJ2-7	-	TRBV5-5	ASSLGGRGIYEQY
TRBJ2-1	-	TRBV5-6	ASSQNPDEQF
TRBJ2-7	-	TRBV4-3	ASSQEGGGEQY
TRBJ2-4	-	TRBV11-3	ASSLEAFRGAKNIQY
TRBJ1-2	-	TRBV10-2	ASSEVWYDGYT
TRBJ2-1	-	TRBV2	ASSEDPWAEEDEQF
TRBJ1-2	-	TRBV28	ASTSAGGGRNYGYT
TRBJ1-3	once	TRBV5-1	ASSLDRGSGNTIY
TRBJ2-5	-	TRBV9	ASSGDGLQETQY
TRBJ1-1	-	TRBV5-1	ASNWAGGNTEAF
TRBJ1-6	-	TRBV27	ASSFVQGNSPLH
TRBJ2-5	-	TRBV4-1	ASSQGGGVFATQY
TRBJ1-6	-	TRBV27	ASKTGFGNSPLH
TRBJ1-6	-	TRBV10-2	ASSEGGPGGSNSPLH
TRBJ1-5	-	TRBV11-2	ASSLGVGQPQH
TRBJ2-7	-	TRBV5-5	ASSTRRGREEQY
TRBJ2-1	-	TRBV25-1	ASSPKGPLLYNEQF
TRBJ1-2	-	TRBV15	ATSPQGGTAYGYT
TRBJ1-2	once	TRBV5-6	ASSLGVDRPSYGYT
TRBJ2-7	-	TRBV18	ASSPEKHPYEQY
TRBJ2-7	-	TRBV11-2	ASTLGGGAYEQY
TRBJ2-7	-	TRBV7-8	ASSLAPDREDYEQY
TRBJ1-5	-	TRBV28	ATRTGGSTNQPQH
TRBJ2-3	-	TRBV5-1	ASSFLSSGASTDTQY
TRBJ2-2	-	TRBV9	ASSPHLAGGELF
TRBJ1-2	few	TRBV14	ASSQEPGGYGYT
TRBJ2-1	once	TRBV11-2	ASSLNPGSSNEQF
TRBJ1-2	-	TRBV9	ASSVGEPGFFLNYGYT
TRBJ2-7	-	TRBV7-9	ASSLVARGGSGAHEQY
TRBJ2-3	-	TRBV7-9	ASSFYFSEIGDTQY
TRBJ2-2	few	TRBV10-3	AITLDTANTGELF
TRBJ1-1	once	TRBV7-9	ASSLSRGFGNTEAF
TRBJ2-5	-	TRBV2	ASSEAYGPEAQY
TRBJ2-3	-	TRBV7-6	ASSLGLVDTQY
TRBJ2-3	-	TRBV7-9	ASSLSKREPTDTQY
TRBJ2-1	-	TRBV5-6	ASSLVGRMGYNEQF
TRBJ1-1	-	TRBV30	AWSVGGEAF
TRBJ2-7	once	TRBV9	ASSVEEGAGYEQY
TRBJ2-2	-	TRBV2	ASGGLAGGPGGELF
TRBJ2-7	-	TRBV27	ASSPSDRLSYEQY
TRBJ2-2	-	TRBV4-2	ASSGEGTENTGELF
TRBJ2-6	-	TRBV23-1	ASRRAGAGANVLT
TRBJ2-5	once	TRBV28	ASIDRGIQETQY